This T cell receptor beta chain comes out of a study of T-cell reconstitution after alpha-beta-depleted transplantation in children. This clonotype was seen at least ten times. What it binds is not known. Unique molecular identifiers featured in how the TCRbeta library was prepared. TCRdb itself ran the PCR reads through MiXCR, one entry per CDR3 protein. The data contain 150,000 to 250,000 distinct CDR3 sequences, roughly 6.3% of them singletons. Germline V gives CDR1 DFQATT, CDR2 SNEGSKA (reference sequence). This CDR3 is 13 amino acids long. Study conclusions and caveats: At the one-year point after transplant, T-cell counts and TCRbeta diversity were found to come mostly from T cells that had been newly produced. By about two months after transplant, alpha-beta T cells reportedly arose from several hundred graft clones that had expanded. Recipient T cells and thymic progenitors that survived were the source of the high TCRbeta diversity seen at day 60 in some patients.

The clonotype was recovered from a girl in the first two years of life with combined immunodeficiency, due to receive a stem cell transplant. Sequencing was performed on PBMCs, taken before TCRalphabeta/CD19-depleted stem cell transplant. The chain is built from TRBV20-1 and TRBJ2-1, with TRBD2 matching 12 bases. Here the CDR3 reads CSRGLAGINEQFF. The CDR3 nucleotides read TGCAGCCGCGGACTAGCGGGGATCAATGAGCAGTTCTTC.